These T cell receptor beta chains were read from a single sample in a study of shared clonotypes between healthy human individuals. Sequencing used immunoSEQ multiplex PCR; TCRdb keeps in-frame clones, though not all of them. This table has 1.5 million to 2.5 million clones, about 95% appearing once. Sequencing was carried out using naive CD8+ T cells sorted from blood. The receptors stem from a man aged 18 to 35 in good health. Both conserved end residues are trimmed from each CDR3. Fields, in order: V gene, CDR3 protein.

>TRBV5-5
ASSLNPGSGNTIY
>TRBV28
ASSLKPGSALSGANVLT
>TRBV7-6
ASSSTGGGETQY
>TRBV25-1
ASSDTNYGYT
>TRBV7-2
ASNPYNLGDEQF
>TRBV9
ASSQKPGQGVIGYT
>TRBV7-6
ASSLAGGSYEQY
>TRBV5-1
ASSSAQGAAETQY
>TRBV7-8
ASSPISDREFNQPQH
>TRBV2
ASSGYYEQY
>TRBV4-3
ASSHLGGRAPRRSSPLH
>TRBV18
ASSPQSTLYEQY
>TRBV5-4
ASSLVPGLSGELF
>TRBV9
ASSPSGGASGELF
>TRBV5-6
ASSLWGGGQNIQY
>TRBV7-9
ASSRTISGNSPLH
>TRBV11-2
ASSVTGERWTGELF
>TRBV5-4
ASSFGGGGYT
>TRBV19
ASSLGSQPQH
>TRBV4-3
ASSQYPPSSYNEQF
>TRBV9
ASSVVGLAGFNEQF
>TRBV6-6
ASSYFLKRDTEAF
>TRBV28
ASRLRGAGELF
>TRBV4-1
ASSQGSTGILPQH
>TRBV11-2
ASSLSIPNEQY
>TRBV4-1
ASSPGTSVQETQY
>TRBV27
ASSWARGGELF
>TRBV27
ASSSQHEQY
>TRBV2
ASSEEFLSDGYT
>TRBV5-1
ASSLYRDTEAF
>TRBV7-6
ASSLGSGRKEETQY
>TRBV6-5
ASRDWGIDTEAF
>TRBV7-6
ASSWGIAYEQY
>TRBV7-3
ASSLSGGASYNEQF
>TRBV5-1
ASSLGGRPNTEAF
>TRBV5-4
ASSLGGLDQPQH
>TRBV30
AWSVWGTEAF
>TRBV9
ASSIQGGYEQY
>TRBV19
ASSIDPSGSYNEQF
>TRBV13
ASSLGTGSGYT
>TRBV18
ASSPDRDLYNEQF
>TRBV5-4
ASSLGRSLQETQY
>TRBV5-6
ASSLAESYEQY
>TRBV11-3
ASSLGGEAYEQY